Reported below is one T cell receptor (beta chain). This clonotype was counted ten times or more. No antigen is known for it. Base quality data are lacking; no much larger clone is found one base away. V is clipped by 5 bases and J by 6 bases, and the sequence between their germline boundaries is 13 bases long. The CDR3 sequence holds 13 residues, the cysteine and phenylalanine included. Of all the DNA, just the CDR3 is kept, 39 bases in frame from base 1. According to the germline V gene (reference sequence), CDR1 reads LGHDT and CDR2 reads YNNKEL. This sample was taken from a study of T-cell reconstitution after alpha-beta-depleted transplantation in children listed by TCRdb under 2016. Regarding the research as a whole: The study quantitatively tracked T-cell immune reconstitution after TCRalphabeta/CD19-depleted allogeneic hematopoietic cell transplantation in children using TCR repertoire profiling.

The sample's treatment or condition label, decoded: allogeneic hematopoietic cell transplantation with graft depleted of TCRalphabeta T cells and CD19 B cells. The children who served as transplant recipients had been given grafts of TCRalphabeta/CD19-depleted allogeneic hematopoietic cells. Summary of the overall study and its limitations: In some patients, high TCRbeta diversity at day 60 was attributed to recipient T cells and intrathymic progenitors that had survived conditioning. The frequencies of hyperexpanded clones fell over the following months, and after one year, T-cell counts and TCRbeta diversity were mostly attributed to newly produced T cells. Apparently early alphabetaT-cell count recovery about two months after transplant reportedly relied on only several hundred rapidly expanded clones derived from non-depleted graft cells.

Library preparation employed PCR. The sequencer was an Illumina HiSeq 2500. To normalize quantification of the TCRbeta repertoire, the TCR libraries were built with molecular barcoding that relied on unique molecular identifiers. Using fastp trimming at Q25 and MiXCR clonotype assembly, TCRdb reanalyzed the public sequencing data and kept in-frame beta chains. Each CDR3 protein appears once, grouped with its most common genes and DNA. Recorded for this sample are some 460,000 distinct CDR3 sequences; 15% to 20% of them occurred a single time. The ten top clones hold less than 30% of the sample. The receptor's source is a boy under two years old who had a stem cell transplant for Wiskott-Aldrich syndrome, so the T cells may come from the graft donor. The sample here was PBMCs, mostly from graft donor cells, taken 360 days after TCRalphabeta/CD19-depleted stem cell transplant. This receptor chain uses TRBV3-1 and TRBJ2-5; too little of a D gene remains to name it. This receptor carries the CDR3 CASSSLVGQTQYF. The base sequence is TGTGCCAGCAGCTCCCTCGTCGGTCAGACCCAGTACTTC.